The 2 T cell receptor beta chains given below trace back to one sample, sequenced in a study of T-cell memory formation after mild COVID-19. TCRdb reprocessed the 5' RACE reads with MiXCR, giving one entry per CDR3 protein. Counted here are approximately 230,000 distinct CDR3 sequences, 15% to 20% occurring once; the ten biggest clones make up around 3.4%. The material sequenced was PBMCs or a T cell subset sorted from them (not recorded which). These receptors originate from a man aged 18 to 29 who had mild COVID-19 (a few samples of this study predate the infection). Cell type and time point are not known.

V is TRBV6-4 and J is TRBJ1-1; D perhaps matches TRBD1 (5 bases). CDR3 size: 14 residues. Per germline, CDR1 MRHNA and CDR2 SNTAGT. V was shortened by 4 bases and J by 1 base, with 10 bases between the two germline ends. CDR3 amino acids: CASSAQAGNTEAFF. CDR3 coding DNA: TGTGCCAGCAGTGCACAGGCGGGGAACACTGAAGCTTTCTTT.

The DNA for the CDR3 is TGTGCCACCAGCAGAGTCGGAGCAACTAATGAAAAACTGTTTTTT. Translating it yields CATSRVGATNEKLFF. The chain uses TRBV15 and TRBJ1-4; D not resolved. The CDR3 spans 15 residues. CDR1 is LNHNV and CDR2 is YYDKDF in the germline V gene (reference sequence). V gave up 1 base and J gave up 0 bases, with 6 bases separating them.